The clone carrying this T cell receptor beta chain was seen more than once but under ten times. Its antigen is unidentified. Trimming left V 5 bases short and J 0 bases short, with 19 bases between. CDR1 is GTSNPN, CDR2 SVGIG, per germline (reference sequence). This CDR3 is built from 16 residues. RNA extraction and reverse transcription yielded cDNA as sequencing template. The protocol was immunoSEQ multiplex PCR, while the TCRdb copy is restricted to in-frame clones and leaves out a portion. The repertoire consists of around 200,000 clones, with about 55% occurring once and the leading ten covering 11%. The source of the sample is a study of CD8+ T cells in alopecia areata. Whole-study results and caveats: While patients received tofacitinib, many expanded lesional clones remained present in scalp and blood. Tofacitinib significantly decreased scalp clonality and expanded CD8+ clones among top 100.

The treatment: oral pan-JAK inhibitor, 5-10 mg twice daily. V and J are TRBV30 and TRBJ1-1; D is unclear. This sequence was found in a human donor with alopecia areata. The sample here was CD8+ T cells sorted from blood, taken at week 24, from a patient treated with tofacitinib. The CDR3 protein is CAWEGQVTRLNTEAFF. CDR3 DNA: TGTGCCTGGGAGGGTCAGGTTACACGCCTGAACACTGAAGCTTTCTTT.